A single sample gave rise to the 21 T cell receptor beta chains below, sequenced in a study of CD8 T cells in ankylosing spondylitis. TCRdb independently ran MiXCR on the 5' RACE reads; one entry per CDR3 protein. The data hold fewer than 550,000 distinct CDR3 sequences, with about 5.4% observed a single time. General observations from the study: Ankylosing spondylitis blood appeared to be characterized by a TCR beta motif of under ten highly homologous variants.

These receptors have no known antigen. Sequenced sample: blood, either unsorted or a sorted T cell fraction (not recorded which). The receptors derive from a male donor with ankylosing spondylitis.

This clonotype was found many times. The rearrangement links TRBV6-5 to TRBJ1-2, with 8 positions matching TRBD1. V shed 6 bases and J 1 base; nucleotides not matched to a gene: 10. Germline V gene lookup returns CDR1 MNHEY and CDR2 SVGAGI. This CDR3 spans 16 amino acids. CDR3 region: CASSYTGTGNNYGYTF. Written as DNA, the CDR3 is TGTGCCAGCAGCTACACCGGGACAGGCAATAACTATGGCTACACCTTC.

As for this clonotype: At one end, the junction sequence differs from germline, possibly due to a read error. V usage is TRBV11-2 and J usage is TRBJ2-7; no definite D call. The CDR3 consists of 14 residues. Germline CDR1 is SGHAT and CDR2 is FQNNGV. CDR3 protein: CANSPTVPHYEQYF. The DNA for the CDR3 is TGTGCCAACAGCCCCACAGTCCCGCACTACGAGCAGTACTTC. Using reference TRBV11-2 and TRBJ2-7 for the parts outside the CDR3, the full variable domain is EAGVAQSPRYKIIEKRQSVAFWCNPISGHATLYWYQQILGQGPKLLIQFQNNGVVDDSQLPKDRFSAERLKGVDSTLKIQPAKLEDSAVYLCANSPTVPHYEQYFGPGTRLTVT.

The chain uses TRBV18 and TRBJ2-2; TRBD2 matches at 7 bases. The CDR3 is made up of 16 amino acids. V dropped 6 bases and J dropped 2; count of bases not matched to a gene: 9. CDR1 and CDR2 (germline): KGHSH, LQKENI. The CDR3 region has the DNA TGTGCCAGCTCCACGACTAGCTTAGGAAACACCGGGGAGCTGTTTTTT. Amino acids: CASSTTSLGNTGELFF.

The CDR3 here is CASRRQGISYNEQFF. The CDR3 coding sequence is TGTGCCAGCAGGCGACAGGGGATCTCCTACAATGAGCAGTTCTTC. The chain joins TRBV6-1 to TRBJ2-1; 8 positions match TRBD1. The CDR3 runs to 15 residues. V was pared by 6 bases and J by 0 bases, with 4 bases of the junction left unmatched. Germline values: CDR1 MNHNS, CDR2 SASEGT.

This clonotype was seen at least ten times. V usage is TRBV7-2 and J usage is TRBJ2-5; either TRBD1 or TRBD2 may fit D (5 bases each). V shed 3 bases and J shed 3 bases, with 14 bases lying between them. Looked up from germline, CDR1 is SGHTA and CDR2 is FQGNSA. CDR3 length: 15 amino acids. This chain's CDR3 is CASSFPGTSKETQYF. CDR3 nucleotide sequence: TGTGCCAGCAGCTTCCCGGGGACCTCCAAAGAGACCCAGTACTTC.

This clonotype was observed at least ten times. The chain employs TRBV20-1 and TRBJ1-1, with a weak D call TRBD1 (5 bases). CDR3 length: 14 amino acids. V dropped 4 bases and J dropped 5 bases, with 17 bases sitting between them. From germline, CDR1 is DFQATT and CDR2 SNEGSKA (reference sequence). The CDR3 here is CSATPGTFLTEAFF. The CDR3 region has the DNA TGCAGTGCTACCCCAGGGACCTTTCTAACTGAAGCTTTCTTT.

The rearrangement uses TRBV4-3 and TRBJ2-1, with TRBD2 identical over 7 bases. V was pared by 0 bases and J by 2 bases, with 7 bases of the junction left unmatched. The CDR3 loop spans 17 amino acids. The germline V gene encodes CDR1 LGHNA and CDR2 YSLEER. The chain's CDR3 is CASSQDGRMVAYNEQFF. In DNA, the CDR3 is TGCGCCAGCAGCCAAGACGGGAGGATGGTCGCCTACAATGAGCAGTTCTTC.

The sample holds a few counts of this clonotype. CDR3 nucleotides: TGTGCCAGCAGTCCTTGGACAGGGGGCTACACCTTC. Its protein product is CASSPWTGGYTF. The chain uses TRBV27 and TRBJ1-2, with 8 bases identical to TRBD1. This CDR3 is 12 amino acids long. Losses at the gene ends were 5 bases for V and 8 bases for J; bases not matched to a gene: 4. CDR1 and CDR2 from the germline V gene are MNHEY and SMNVEV (reference sequence).

This clonotype was seen ten or more times. J is TRBJ2-3 and V is TRBV9, with 11 nucleotides matching TRBD2. Germline CDR1 and CDR2: SGDLS and YYNGEE. The V and J ends lost 2 bases and 1 base, in that order; junction bases with no gene match: 3. This CDR3 is built from 16 residues. In DNA form, the CDR3 reads TGTGCCAGCAGCGTTCTAGCGGGGGGCCGCACAGATACGCAGTATTTT. Its translation is CASSVLAGGRTDTQYF.

This clonotype occurred many times. This sequence joins TRBV4-3 and TRBJ2-2; D tentatively fits TRBD1 or TRBD2 (5 bases each). V dropped 3 bases and J dropped 8 bases, with 7 bases sitting between them. This CDR3 is 12 amino acids long. Per germline, CDR1 LGHNA and CDR2 YSLEER. The CDR3 loop reads CASSHREGELFF. In nucleotides, the CDR3 is TGCGCCAGCAGCCACAGGGAGGGGGAGCTGTTTTTT.

This clonotype has ten or more counts. The rearrangement links TRBV29-1 to TRBJ2-1; 14 bases are shared with TRBD2. Looked up from germline, CDR1 is SQVTM and CDR2 is ANQGSEA. The CDR3 has 15 residues. Trimming cost V 5 bases and J 8 bases; bases outside gene matches: 8. The CDR3 here is CSVTGTSGSLDEQFF. CDR3 sequence (DNA): TGCAGCGTTACCGGGACTAGCGGGAGTCTAGATGAGCAGTTCTTC.

This clonotype was detected ten times or more. The V and J genes are TRBV5-6 and TRBJ1-1; D ambiguous. Germline V gives CDR1 SGHDT, CDR2 YYEEEE. The CDR3 loop spans 14 amino acids. V shed 2 bases and J shed 5 bases, with 13 bases lying between them. CDR3 amino acids: CASSFMGGRTEAFF. The CDR3 DNA sequence: TGTGCCAGCAGCTTCATGGGTGGGCGGACTGAAGCTTTCTTT.

This clonotype was detected many times. The chain has TRBV5-6 and TRBJ1-1, with 7 positions matching TRBD1. The CDR3 has 14 amino acids. With V trimmed by 0 bases and J by 4 bases, 3 bases remained unmatched. Germline CDR1 is SGHDT and CDR2 is YYEEEE. CDR3: CASSLETGSTEAFF. The CDR3 DNA reads as TGTGCCAGCAGCTTGGAGACAGGGAGCACTGAAGCTTTCTTT.

This clonotype has a count of ten or more. The chain links TRBV12-3 or TRBV12-4 to TRBJ1-4; 8 nucleotides align to TRBD1. The CDR3 sequence is 13 residues long. Trimming at V came to 6 bases and at J to 10 bases, leaving 7 bases not matched to a gene. CDR3 bases: TGTGCCAGCAGCGGACAGGGCGTTCGAAAACTGTTTTTT. As protein: CASSGQGVRKLFF.

This clonotype was counted at least ten times. The rearrangement joins TRBV12-3 or TRBV12-4 to TRBJ1-2; D remains ambiguous. The CDR3 is 17 residues long. Trimming shortened V by 4 bases and J by 4 bases, and 22 bases separated the two germline ends. CDR3 sequence: CASSSFREVDLSYGYTF. CDR3 sequence (DNA): TGTGCCAGCAGTTCTTTCCGTGAAGTGGACTTGTCCTATGGCTACACCTTC.

This clonotype was recorded at least ten times. CDR3 DNA: TGCAGTGCAAACCCACTAGCGGGGGTTGTTGAGACCCAGTACTTC. It codes for CSANPLAGVVETQYF. The chain uses TRBV20-1 and TRBJ2-5; 11 bases are shared with TRBD2. CDR1 and CDR2 (germline): DFQATT, SNEGSKA (reference sequence). V shed 6 bases, J shed 5 bases, and the junction held 11 bases outside the gene matches. The CDR3 contains 15 residues.

This clonotype was detected many times. This rearrangement joins TRBV25-1 to TRBJ1-1; D call uncertain. Germline values: CDR1 MGHDK, CDR2 SYGVNS. The CDR3 sequence is 11 residues long. The V gene lost 3 bases and the J gene lost 10 bases, with 9 bases spanning the gap. CDR3: CASSEGTGAFF. The CDR3 DNA is TGTGCCAGCAGTGAGGGCACGGGAGCTTTCTTT.

At least ten counts were recorded for this clonotype. Sequence at one end of the junction differs from germline and may be a read error. The chain joins TRBV29-1 to TRBJ1-2; TRBD1 might be the D (5 bases). The CDR3 is 14 residues long. From germline, CDR1 is SQVTM and CDR2 ANQGSEA. The CDR3 protein is CSVEKGRADGHPEF. CDR3 coding DNA: TGCAGCGTTGAAAAAGGTCGAGCGGACGGACATCCGGAGTTC. Full variable domain (rest looked up from reference TRBV29-1 and TRBJ1-2): SAVISQKPSRDICQRGTSLTIQCQVDSQVTMMFWYRQQPGQSLTLIATANQGSEATYESGFVIDKFPISRPNLTFSTLTVSNMSPEDSSIYLCSVEKGRADGHPEFGSGTRLTVV.

The sample holds many counts of this clonotype. The V gene is TRBV4-3, the J gene TRBJ2-7; D uncertain. With 3 bases removed from V and 0 bases from J, the gap between germline ends came to 6 bases. This CDR3 is 13 amino acids long. CDR1 is LGHNA and CDR2 is YSLEER in the germline V gene. CDR3 in DNA: TGCGCCAGCAGCCATCTTGGCTCCTACGAGCAGTACTTC. It yields the protein CASSHLGSYEQYF.

This clonotype showed up many times. The J gene is TRBJ2-4, the V gene TRBV5-1, with D hard to call. Germline V CDR1 and CDR2: SGHRS, YFSETQ. The V gene lost 0 bases and the J gene lost 7 bases, with 5 bases spanning the gap. The CDR3 runs to 12 residues. CDR3 sequence: CASSLDSNIQYF. For the CDR3, the DNA is TGCGCCAGCAGCTTGGACAGTAACATTCAGTACTTC.

This rearrangement joins TRBV29-1 to TRBJ2-1; D possibly uses TRBD1 or TRBD2 (6 bases each). Between the trimmed V and J ends, which lost 3 bases and 0 bases, there was a span of 9 bases. Germline CDR1 and CDR2: SQVTM and ANQGSEA. CDR3 length equals 14 residues. This CDR3 reads CSVDRGRSYNEQFF. The CDR3 bases are TGCAGCGTTGATCGGGGGCGCTCCTACAATGAGCAGTTCTTC.